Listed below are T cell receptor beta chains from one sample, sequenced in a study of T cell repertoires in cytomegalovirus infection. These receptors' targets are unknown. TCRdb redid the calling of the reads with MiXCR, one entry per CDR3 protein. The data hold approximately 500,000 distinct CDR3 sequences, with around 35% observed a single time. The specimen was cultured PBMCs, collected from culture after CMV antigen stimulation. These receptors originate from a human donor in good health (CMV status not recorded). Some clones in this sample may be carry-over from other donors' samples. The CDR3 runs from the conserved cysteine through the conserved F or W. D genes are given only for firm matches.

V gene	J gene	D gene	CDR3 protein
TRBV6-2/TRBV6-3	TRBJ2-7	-	CASSSPNSYEQYF
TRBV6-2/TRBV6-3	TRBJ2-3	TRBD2	CASSYSKVQREGRWSDTQYF
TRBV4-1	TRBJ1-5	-	CASSQDQGHQPQHF
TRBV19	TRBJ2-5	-	CASSIVTGETQYF
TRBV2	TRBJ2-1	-	CASKMLLDAQFF
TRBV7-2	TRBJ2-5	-	CASSWTEQETQYF
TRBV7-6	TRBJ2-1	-	CASSLSGTPRHEQFF
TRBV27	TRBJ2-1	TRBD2	CASSTPAGRSYNEQFF
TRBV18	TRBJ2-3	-	CASSPAAGFTDTQYF
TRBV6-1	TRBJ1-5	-	CASSESIPGAGQPQHF
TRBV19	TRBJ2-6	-	CASSILGVPGANVLTF
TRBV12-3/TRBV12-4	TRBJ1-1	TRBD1	CASTTAGTGGWGAFF
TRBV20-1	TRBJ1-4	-	CSARGQLNEKLFF
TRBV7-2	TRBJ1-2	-	CASSFSGGRGLLGGYTF
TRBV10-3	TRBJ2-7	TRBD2	CAISLTSGGYEQYF
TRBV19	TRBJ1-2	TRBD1	CASSTTRGQGRNYGYTF
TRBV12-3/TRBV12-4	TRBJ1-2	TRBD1	CASSYSGTVYGYTF
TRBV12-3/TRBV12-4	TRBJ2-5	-	CASRRGSWMRQETQYF
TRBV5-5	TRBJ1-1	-	CASSLSEAFF
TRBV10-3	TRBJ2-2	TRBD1	CAIRGQDTGELFF
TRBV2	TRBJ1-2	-	CASSLGYDGYTF
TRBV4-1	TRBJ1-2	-	CASSQEGLSWGYTF
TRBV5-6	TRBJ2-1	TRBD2	CASSLMGLGVSYNEQFF
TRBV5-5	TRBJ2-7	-	CASSFQGSPYEQYF
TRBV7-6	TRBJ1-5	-	CASSPLGANQPQHF
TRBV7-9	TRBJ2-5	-	CASSLHATRETQYF
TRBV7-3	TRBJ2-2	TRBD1	CASSSRQGNTGELFF
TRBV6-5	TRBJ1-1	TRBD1	CASSETGMENTEAFF
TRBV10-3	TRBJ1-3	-	CATDGGSGNTIYF
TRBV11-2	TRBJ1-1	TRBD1	CASSLDLDRDTEAFF
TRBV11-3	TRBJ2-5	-	CASSFGRGETQYF
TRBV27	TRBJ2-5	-	CASSSGTFPETQYF
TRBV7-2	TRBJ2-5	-	CASSFVDGFATQYF
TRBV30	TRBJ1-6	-	CAWGGHMVGGPLHF
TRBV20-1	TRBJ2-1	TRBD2	CSARRASGHNEQFF
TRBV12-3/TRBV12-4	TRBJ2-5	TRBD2	CASIKLGEGETQYF
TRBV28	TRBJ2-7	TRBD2	CASSSHSPGLAGREQYF
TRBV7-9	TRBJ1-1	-	CASSLWQTEAFF
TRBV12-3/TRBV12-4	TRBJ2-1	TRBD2	CASTPSGSGYNEQFF
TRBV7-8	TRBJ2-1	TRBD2	CASSFPRLAGVREQFF
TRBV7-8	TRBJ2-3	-	CASSSSNPGFSDTQYF
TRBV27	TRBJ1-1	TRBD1	CASSFLDREDTEAFF
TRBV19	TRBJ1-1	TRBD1	CASATGVTVNTEAFF
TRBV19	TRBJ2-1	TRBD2	CASSFPGLPGNEQFF
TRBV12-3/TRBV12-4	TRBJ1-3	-	CASSSRRGASGNTIYF
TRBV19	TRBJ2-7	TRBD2	CASSAAAGVAYEQYF
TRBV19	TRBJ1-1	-	CASSIETVYTEAFF
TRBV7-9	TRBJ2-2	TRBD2	CASRDPGLAGWTGELFF
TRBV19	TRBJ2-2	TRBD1	CASRNKGQPGTGELFF
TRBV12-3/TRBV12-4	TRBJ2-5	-	CASSRTLEGTQYF
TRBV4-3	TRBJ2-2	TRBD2	CASSLSLWASGSTGELFF
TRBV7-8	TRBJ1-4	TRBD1	CASSLNTGGGKLFF
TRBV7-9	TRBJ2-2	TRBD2	CASSFREENTGELFF
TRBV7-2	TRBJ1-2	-	CASSLSGVLDGYTF
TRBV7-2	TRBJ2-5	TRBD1	CASSSQGLGWEETQYF
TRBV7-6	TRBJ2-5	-	CATARGETQYF
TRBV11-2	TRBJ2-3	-	CASSSRPGPDTQYF
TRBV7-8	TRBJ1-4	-	CASSLTPQSHEKLFF
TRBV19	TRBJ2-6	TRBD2	CASREREASFSGANVLTF